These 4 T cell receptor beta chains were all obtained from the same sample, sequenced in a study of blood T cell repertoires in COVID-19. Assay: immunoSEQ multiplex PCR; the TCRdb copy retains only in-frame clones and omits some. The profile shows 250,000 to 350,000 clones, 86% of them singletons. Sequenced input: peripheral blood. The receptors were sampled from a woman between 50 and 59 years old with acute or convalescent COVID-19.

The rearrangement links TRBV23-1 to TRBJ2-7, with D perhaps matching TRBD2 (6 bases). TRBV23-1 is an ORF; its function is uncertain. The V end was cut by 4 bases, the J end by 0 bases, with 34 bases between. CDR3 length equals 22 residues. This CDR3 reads CASSRVWGVYKVIRGSSYEQYF. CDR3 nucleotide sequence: TGCGCCAGCAGTCGAGTTTGGGGTGTGTACAAGGTAATACGGGGGAGCTCCTACGAGCAGTACTTC.

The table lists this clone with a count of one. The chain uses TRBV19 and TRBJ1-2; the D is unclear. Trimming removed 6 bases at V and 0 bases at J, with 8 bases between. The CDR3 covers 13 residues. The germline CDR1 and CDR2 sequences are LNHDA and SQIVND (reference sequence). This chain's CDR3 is CASRWGANYGYTF. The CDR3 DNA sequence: TGTGCCAGTAGATGGGGAGCTAACTATGGCTACACCTTC.

This CDR3 is CASSHTGTDGYTF. The CDR3 nucleotides are TGTGCCAGCAGCCATACCGGGACAGATGGCTACACCTTC. The chain employs TRBV7-3 and TRBJ1-2; 7 bases are a match to TRBD1. The junction had 6 bases not matched to a gene; V was cut back by 5 bases and J by 6 bases. The CDR3 is 13 residues long. Germline assignment: CDR1 SGHTA and CDR2 FQGTGA. Full variable domain (outside the CDR3, taken from reference TRBV7-3 and TRBJ1-2): GAGVSQTPSNKVTEKGKYVELRCDPISGHTALYWYRQSLGQGPEFLIYFQGTGAADDSGLPNDRFFAVRPEGSVSTLKIQRTERGDSAVYLCASSHTGTDGYTFGSGTRLTVV.

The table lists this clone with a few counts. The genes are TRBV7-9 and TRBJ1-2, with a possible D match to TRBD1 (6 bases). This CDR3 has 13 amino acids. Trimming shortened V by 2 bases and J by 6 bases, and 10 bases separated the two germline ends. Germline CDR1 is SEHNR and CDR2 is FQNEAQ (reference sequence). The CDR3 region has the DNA TGTGCCAGCAGCTTAAAAACAGGGCATGGCTACACCTTC. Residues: CASSLKTGHGYTF.